The entry below gives a single TCR beta chain sequence along with its context. Germline V gives CDR1 MNHEY, CDR2 SMNVEV (reference sequence). The CDR3 totals 15 residues. The V gene lost 0 bases and the J gene lost 0 bases, with 8 bases spanning the gap. cDNA prepared by RNA extraction and subsequent reverse transcription served as the template for sequencing. Profiled with immunoSEQ multiplex PCR; TCRdb holds only in-frame clones, not every one. The data show nearly 95,000 clones, over 70% seen once. This entry is derived from a study of CD8+ T cells in alopecia areata. Across the whole study: Treatment comprised oral tofacitinib, 5 to 10 mg twice daily, in treated patients. For treated patients, severity scores reflected the percentage of scalp area affected.

Noted treatment: oral pan-JAK inhibitor, 5-10 mg twice daily. Sequenced here: CD8+ T cells sorted from blood, sampled around week 42, from a patient treated with tofacitinib. The receptor's source is a human donor with alopecia areata. J is TRBJ1-1 and V is TRBV27, with a tentative D call TRBD1 (5 bases). Here the CDR3 DNA reads TGTGCCAGCAGTTTATCAGGGGAGGTGAACACTGAAGCTTTCTTT. This codes for CASSLSGEVNTEAFF.